These 32 T cell receptor beta chains were sequenced from one sample in a study of immune evolution from preneoplasia to lung adenocarcinoma. Only in-frame clones appear in the TCRdb table, and some are missing; sequencing was by immunoSEQ multiplex PCR. The data contain around 14,000 clones, around three quarters of them singletons. Sequencing was performed on FFPE minimally invasive lung adenocarcinoma tissue. The receptors stem from an older person with lung adenocarcinoma.

The CDR3 nucleotides read TGTGCCAGCAGTCCAGGGACCACTAACTATGGCTACACCTTC. It is translated as CASSPGTTNYGYTF. The rearrangement joins TRBV28 to TRBJ1-2, with D possibly matching TRBD1 (5 bases). Germline CDR1 MDHEN, CDR2 SYDVKM. Trimming pared 5 bases from V and 0 bases from J, leaving 10 bases between. The CDR3 covers 14 residues.

This sequence joins TRBV5-1 and TRBJ2-7; 14 bases line up with TRBD2. J lost 0 bases, V lost 4 bases, and 6 bases had no gene match. Germline V gene lookup returns CDR1 SGHRS and CDR2 YFSETQ. The CDR3 sequence is 17 residues long. The CDR3 protein is CASSPGLAGGYSYEQYF. CDR3 DNA sequence: TGCGCCAGCAGCCCTGGACTAGCGGGGGGTTACTCCTACGAGCAGTACTTC.

V usage is TRBV9 and J usage is TRBJ2-7, with no clear D. V was cut by 0 bases and J by 0 bases, with 10 bases left in between. The germline V gene has CDR1 SGDLS and CDR2 YYNGEE. This CDR3 has 15 amino acids. CDR3 amino acids: CASSVEPGTSYEQYF. DNA of the CDR3: TGTGCCAGCAGCGTAGAACCGGGCACCTCCTACGAGCAGTACTTC.

This chain uses TRBV11-2 with TRBJ2-3, with 9 bases aligning to TRBD2. This CDR3 comprises 17 residues. V lost 4 bases and J lost 3; bases outside the gene matches: 11. Germline V gene lookup returns CDR1 SGHAT and CDR2 FQNNGV. The CDR3 loop reads CASSSSGRGGMTDTQYF. In nucleotides, the CDR3 is TGTGCCAGCAGCTCGAGCGGGCGGGGGGGTATGACAGATACGCAGTATTTT.

This clone has more than one count but fewer than ten. The DNA of the CDR3 is TGTGCCAGCAGATGGGTCACTGAAGCTTTCTTT. Protein product: CASRWVTEAFF. The chain couples TRBV2 to TRBJ1-1; no clear D gene. This CDR3 has 11 amino acids. CDR1 is SNHLY and CDR2 is FYNNEI in the germline V gene. The germline V and J ends were trimmed by 6 bases and 4 bases, with 6 bases remaining between them.

This chain joins TRBV28 and TRBJ2-2; D tentatively fits TRBD1 or TRBD2 (5 bases each). V was shortened by 8 bases and J by 1 base, with 11 bases between the two germline ends. This CDR3 contains 14 residues. Germline V gives CDR1 MDHEN, CDR2 SYDVKM. CDR3 loop: CASLRDQNTGELFF. CDR3 bases: TGTGCCAGCCTTCGGGACCAGAACACCGGGGAGCTGTTTTTT.

The chain recombines TRBV6-5 with TRBJ2-1; D is ambiguous. V was pared by 10 bases and J by 6 bases, with 10 bases between. Germline CDR1 MNHEY, CDR2 SVGAGI. This CDR3 spans 11 amino acids. The CDR3 sequence is CATWFGNEQFF. The CDR3 nucleotides are TGTGCCACCTGGTTTGGCAATGAGCAGTTCTTC.

This sequence joins TRBV30 and TRBJ2-5, with 8 bases matching TRBD2. V shed 2 bases, J shed 6 bases, and the junction held 8 bases outside the gene matches. This CDR3 contains 14 residues. Germline V gene data show CDR1 as GTSNPN and CDR2 as SVGIG (reference sequence). The CDR3: CAWSIPGLGKTQYF. CDR3 coding DNA: TGTGCCTGGAGTATACCGGGACTAGGAAAGACCCAGTACTTC. The full variable domain, rest sourced from reference TRBV30 and TRBJ2-5, is SQTIHQWPATLVQPVGSPLSLECTVEGTSNPNLYWYRQAAGRGLQLLFYSVGIGQISSEVPQNLSASRPQDRQFILSSKKLLLSDSGFYLCAWSIPGLGKTQYFGPGTRLLVL.

The chain links TRBV10-3 to TRBJ2-2; 12 nucleotides match TRBD2. CDR1 and CDR2 (germline): ENHRY, SYGVKD. The trim removed 4 bases at V and 6 bases at J, leaving 6 bases unmatched. The CDR3 spans 16 residues. The CDR3 region has the DNA TGTGCCATCAGTGGACTAGCGGGAGATCGTTCCGGGGAGCTGTTTTTT. Protein sequence: CAISGLAGDRSGELFF.

This clone has a handful of counts. The rearrangement joins TRBV30 to TRBJ2-3, with D uncertain. Germline V lookup: CDR1 GTSNPN, CDR2 SVGIG (reference sequence). The CDR3 is 14 amino acids. V was shortened by 4 bases and J by 2 bases, with 13 bases between the two germline ends. CDR3 amino acids: CAWNGHRVTDTQYF. In nucleotides, the CDR3 is TGTGCCTGGAATGGTCATCGGGTCACAGATACGCAGTATTTT. Supplemented by reference TRBV30 and TRBJ2-3, the full variable domain reads SQTIHQWPATLVQPVGSPLSLECTVEGTSNPNLYWYRQAAGRGLQLLFYSVGIGQISSEVPQNLSASRPQDRQFILSSKKLLLSDSGFYLCAWNGHRVTDTQYFGPGTRLTVL.

Only a few counts were recorded for this clone. The CDR3 DNA is TGTGCCTGGAGTATAGGCTCCTACGAGCAGTACTTC. It yields the protein CAWSIGSYEQYF. This chain links TRBV30 with TRBJ2-7; D not resolved. Per the germline V gene, CDR1 is GTSNPN and CDR2 is SVGIG (reference sequence). Trimming removed 2 bases from V and 0 bases from J, with 5 bases in between. The CDR3 runs 12 residues. Combining the CDR3 with reference TRBV30 and TRBJ2-7 gives the whole variable domain SQTIHQWPATLVQPVGSPLSLECTVEGTSNPNLYWYRQAAGRGLQLLFYSVGIGQISSEVPQNLSASRPQDRQFILSSKKLLLSDSGFYLCAWSIGSYEQYFGPGTRLTVT.

About this clone: The junction differs from germline at one of its ends, possibly a read error. The V call is TRBV7-3, the J call TRBJ1-4; maybe TRBD1 (6 bases). CDR1 and CDR2 (germline): SGHTA, FQGTGA. The CDR3 is made up of 13 amino acids. The CDR3 spells CTSSTGPPEKLFF. Here the CDR3 DNA reads TGTACCAGCAGCACAGGGCCACCAGAAAAACTGTTTTTT.

The V call is TRBV4-1, the J call TRBJ1-2, with D unclear. Trimming took 4 bases from V and 7 from J, leaving 13 bases between them. This CDR3 is 13 amino acids long. From germline, CDR1 is MGHRA and CDR2 YSYEKL. CDR3 protein: CASSPRSALGYTF. The CDR3 coding sequence is TGCGCCAGCAGCCCTCGGTCGGCCCTTGGCTACACCTTC.

The chain is built from TRBV30 and TRBJ2-3, with a tentative D call TRBD2 (5 bases). Trimming removed 2 bases at V and 3 bases at J, with 12 bases between. There are 14 residues in the CDR3. CDR1 is GTSNPN, CDR2 SVGIG, per germline (reference sequence). The chain's CDR3 is CAWSPTRLTDTQYF. CDR3 DNA: TGTGCCTGGAGTCCTACTAGATTAACAGATACGCAGTATTTT.

This clone was detected a few times. The same CDR3 arises from other DNA sequences in this sample as well. V usage is TRBV21-1 and J usage is TRBJ2-2; the D call TRBD2 from the table was never checked on the DNA. TRBV21-1 is a listed pseudogene. This CDR3 region has 20 residues. The CDR3 here is CASSKDLGTREAPNTGELFF. The CDR3 nucleotides are TGTGCCAGCAGCAAAGACCTCGGGACGCGGGAGGCCCCGAACACCGGGGAGCTGTTTTTT.

The CDR3 sequence is CASSPEATSVSTDTQYF. DNA for the CDR3: TGTGCCAGCAGCCCCGAAGCAACTAGCGTTAGCACAGATACGCAGTATTTT. This chain uses TRBV7-8 with TRBJ2-3, with TRBD2 identical over 7 bases. V lost 5 bases and J lost 0; bases outside the gene matches: 11. Germline CDR1 is SGHVS and CDR2 is FQNEAQ. This CDR3 contains 17 residues.

This CDR3 is CASSLTGVTGANVLTF. The CDR3 DNA sequence: TGTGCCAGCAGCTTGACGGGAGTCACTGGGGCCAACGTCCTGACTTTC. V is TRBV5-6 and J is TRBJ2-6, with D maybe TRBD2 (6 bases). Germline lookup yields CDR1 SGHDT and CDR2 YYEEEE. V lost 1 base and J 2 bases, leaving 10 bases between the germline ends. The CDR3 totals 16 residues.

The chain recombines TRBV6-6 with TRBJ1-2, with 7 bases aligning to TRBD1. CDR1 MNHNY and CDR2 SVGAGI come from the germline V gene (reference sequence). This CDR3 region has 11 residues. V was pared by 7 bases and J by 7 bases, with 3 bases of the junction left unmatched. In DNA, the CDR3 is TGTGCCAGCACAGGGGGATCTGGCTACACCTTC. Its translation: CASTGGSGYTF.

This sequence joins TRBV2 and TRBJ1-2, with 8 bases fitting TRBD1. The germline gives CDR1 SNHLY, CDR2 FYNNEI. V was clipped by 5 bases and J by 3 bases; unmatched bases: 8. The CDR3 contains 15 residues. The CDR3 reads CASSNPGGADYGYTF. Here the CDR3 DNA reads TGTGCCAGCAGTAATCCAGGGGGCGCGGACTATGGCTACACCTTC.

The V gene is TRBV11-2, the J gene TRBJ1-2; D is uncertain. The V gene's germline CDR1 is SGHAT and CDR2 FQNNGV. Trimming cost V 5 bases and J 5 bases, with 15 bases left between them. The CDR3 spans 14 residues. The CDR3, as DNA: TGTGCCAGCAGCCCCGGGGAAGGCCTGTATGGCTACACCTTC. Its protein is CASSPGEGLYGYTF.

This clone occurred a few times. This chain joins TRBV7-8 and TRBJ2-2; D is perhaps TRBD1 (6 bases). Germline V gives CDR1 SGHVS, CDR2 FQNEAQ. V was shortened by 5 bases and J by 4 bases, with 14 bases between the two germline ends. This CDR3 has 15 residues. The CDR3 bases are TGTGCCAGCAGCACCACCGGGACAAGCACCGGGGAGCTGTTTTTT. It translates to CASSTTGTSTGELFF.

This chain links TRBV2 with TRBJ1-2; D is possibly TRBD1 (5 bases). The V end was cut by 6 bases, the J end by 8 bases, with 16 bases between. The CDR3 spans 13 residues. Germline V lookup: CDR1 SNHLY, CDR2 FYNNEI. For the CDR3, the DNA is TGTGCCAGCAGCGTAACCGGGACTCAAGGCTACACCTTC. Translating gives CASSVTGTQGYTF.

The chain joins TRBV15 to TRBJ1-3; the D is unclear. This CDR3 comprises 17 residues. Germline V gene data show CDR1 as LNHNV and CDR2 as YYDKDF (reference sequence). V was trimmed by 0 bases and J by 0 bases, leaving 12 bases between them. The CDR3 here is CATSRDSAASSGNTIYF. The CDR3 region has the DNA TGTGCCACCAGCAGAGATTCAGCGGCTAGCTCTGGAAACACCATATATTTT.

The chain joins TRBV18 to TRBJ1-2; D remains unclear. This CDR3 region has 15 residues. Germline V gene lookup returns CDR1 KGHSH and CDR2 LQKENI. The V gene lost 1 base and the J gene lost 5 bases, with 14 bases spanning the gap. The CDR3 DNA reads as TGTGCCAGCTCACCACGACTCACAGAGGAGTATGGCTACACCTTC. Protein sequence: CASSPRLTEEYGYTF.

This chain uses TRBV6-4 with TRBJ2-1; 7 bases line up with TRBD1. Germline values: CDR1 MRHNA, CDR2 SNTAGT. The CDR3 extends over 13 amino acids. V shed 9 bases and J 4 bases; nucleotides not matched to a gene: 6. The CDR3 region is CASSGQPYNEQFF. CDR3 nucleotides: TGTGCCAGTTCGGGACAGCCTTACAATGAGCAGTTCTTC.

V usage is TRBV30 and J usage is TRBJ1-5; no definite D call. Trimming shortened V by 4 bases and J by 5 bases, and 12 bases separated the two germline ends. The germline CDR1 and CDR2 sequences are GTSNPN and SVGIG (reference sequence). This CDR3 comprises 13 residues. The CDR3 region has the DNA TGTGCCTGGAACCACGGGTCGGATCAGCCCCAGCATTTT. This gives the protein CAWNHGSDQPQHF.

The chain employs TRBV29-1 and TRBJ2-3; 9 positions match TRBD1. V shed 6 bases, J shed 4 bases, and the junction held 5 bases outside the gene matches. Germline CDR1 reads SQVTM; CDR2 reads ANQGSEA. CDR3 length: 13 amino acids. In DNA form, the CDR3 reads TGCAGCGTCGGACAGGGGACACCAGATACGCAGTATTTT. The encoded protein is CSVGQGTPDTQYF.

The V gene is TRBV5-8, the J gene TRBJ2-6, with 7 bases aligning to TRBD1. This CDR3 is built from 17 residues. In germline, CDR1 is SGHTS, CDR2 YDEGEE. The trim removed 2 bases at V and 2 bases at J, leaving 7 bases unmatched. The CDR3 coding sequence is TGTGCCAGCAGCTTTAGGACAGGTCTGGCTGGGGCCAACGTCCTGACTTTC. Its translation: CASSFRTGLAGANVLTF.

V and J are TRBV6-5 and TRBJ1-4; tentatively, D is TRBD1 (5 bases). CDR3 length: 13 amino acids. From germline, CDR1 is MNHEY and CDR2 SVGAGI. The V end was cut by 6 bases, the J end by 12 bases, with 17 bases between. CDR3 in DNA: TGTGCCAGCAGCCGGGGCCCGGGTAGAGAACTGTTTTTT. Residues: CASSRGPGRELFF.

This chain uses TRBV6-1 with TRBJ2-3; 7 bases align to TRBD2. Germline V gives CDR1 MNHNS, CDR2 SASEGT. This CDR3 region has 15 residues. Trimming removed 4 bases from V and 3 bases from J; junction bases left unmatched: 7. The CDR3 loop reads CASSGQWTRTDTQYF. Written as DNA, the CDR3 is TGTGCCAGCAGTGGACAATGGACTAGGACAGATACGCAGTATTTT.

The chain links TRBV5-6 to TRBJ2-3; D remains unclear. In germline, CDR1 is SGHDT, CDR2 YYEEEE. The CDR3 sequence is 15 residues long. With 0 bases removed from V and 2 bases from J, the gap between germline ends came to 10 bases. The chain's CDR3 is CASSLVAEYTDTQYF. CDR3 bases: TGTGCCAGCAGCTTGGTTGCCGAGTACACAGATACGCAGTATTTT. Drawing the rest from reference TRBV5-6 and TRBJ2-3, the complete variable domain is DAGVTQSPTHLIKTRGQQVTLRCSPKSGHDTVSWYQQALGQGPQFIFQYYEEEERQRGNFPDRFSGHQFPNYSSELNVNALLLGDSALYLCASSLVAEYTDTQYFGPGTRLTVL.

The chain couples TRBV10-3 to TRBJ1-1; 9 bases line up with TRBD1. Germline CDR1 and CDR2: ENHRY and SYGVKD. With V trimmed by 4 bases and J by 5 bases, 5 bases remained unmatched. The CDR3 has 14 amino acids. The CDR3 DNA is TGTGCCATCAGTGGGGGACAGGGAAGGACTGAAGCTTTCTTT. This codes for CAISGGQGRTEAFF.